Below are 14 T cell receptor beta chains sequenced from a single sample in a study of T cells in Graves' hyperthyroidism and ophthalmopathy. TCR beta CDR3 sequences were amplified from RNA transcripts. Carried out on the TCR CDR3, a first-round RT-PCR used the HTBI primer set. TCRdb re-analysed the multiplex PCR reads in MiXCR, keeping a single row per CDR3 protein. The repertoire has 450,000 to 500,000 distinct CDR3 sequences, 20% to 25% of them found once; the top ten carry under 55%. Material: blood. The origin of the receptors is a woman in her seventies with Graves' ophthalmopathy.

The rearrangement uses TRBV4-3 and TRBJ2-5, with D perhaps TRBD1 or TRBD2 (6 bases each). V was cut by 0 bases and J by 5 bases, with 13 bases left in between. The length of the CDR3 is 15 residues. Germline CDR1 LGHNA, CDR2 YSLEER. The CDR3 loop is CASSQDMGGPETQYF. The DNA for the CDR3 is TGCGCCAGCAGCCAAGATATGGGGGGCCCGGAGACCCAGTACTTC.

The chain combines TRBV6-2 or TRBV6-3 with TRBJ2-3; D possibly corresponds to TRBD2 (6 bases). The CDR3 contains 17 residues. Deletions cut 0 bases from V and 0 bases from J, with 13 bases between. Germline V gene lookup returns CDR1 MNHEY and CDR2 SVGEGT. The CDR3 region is CASSYSPGSGSTDTQYF. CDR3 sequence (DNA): TGTGCCAGCAGTTACTCCCCCGGGAGTGGGAGCACAGATACGCAGTATTTT.

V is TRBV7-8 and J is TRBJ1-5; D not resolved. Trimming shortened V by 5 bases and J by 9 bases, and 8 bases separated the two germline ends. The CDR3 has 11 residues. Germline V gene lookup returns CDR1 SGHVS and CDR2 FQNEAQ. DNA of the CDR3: TGTGCCAGCAGCCCCTTACTGCCCCAGCATTTT. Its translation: CASSPLLPQHF.

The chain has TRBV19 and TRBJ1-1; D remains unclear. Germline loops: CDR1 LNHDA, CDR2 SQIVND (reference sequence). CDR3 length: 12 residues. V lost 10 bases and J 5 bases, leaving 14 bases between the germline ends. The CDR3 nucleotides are TGTGCCACGCGGGCAGGACGGACTGAAGCTTTCTTT. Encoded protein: CATRAGRTEAFF. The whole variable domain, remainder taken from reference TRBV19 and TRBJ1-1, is DGGITQSPKYLFRKEGQNVTLSCEQNLNHDAMYWYRQDPGQGLRLIYYSQIVNDFQKGDIAEGYSVSREKKESFPLTVTSAQKNPTAFYLCATRAGRTEAFFGQGTRLTVV.

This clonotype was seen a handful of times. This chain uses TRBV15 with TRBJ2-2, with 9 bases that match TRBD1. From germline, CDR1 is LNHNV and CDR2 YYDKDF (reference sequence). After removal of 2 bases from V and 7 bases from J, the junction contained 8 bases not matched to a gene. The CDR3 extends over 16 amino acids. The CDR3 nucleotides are TGTGCCACCAGCAGAAAAACAGGGGGCGAAGGCGGGGAGCTGTTTTTT. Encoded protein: CATSRKTGGEGGELFF.

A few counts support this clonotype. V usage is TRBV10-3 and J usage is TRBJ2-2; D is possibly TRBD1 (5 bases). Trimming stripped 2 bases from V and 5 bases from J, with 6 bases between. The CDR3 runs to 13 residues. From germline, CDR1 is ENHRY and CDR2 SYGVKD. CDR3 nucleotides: TGTGCCATCAGTGAGCAGGGTACCGGGGAGCTGTTTTTT. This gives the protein CAISEQGTGELFF.

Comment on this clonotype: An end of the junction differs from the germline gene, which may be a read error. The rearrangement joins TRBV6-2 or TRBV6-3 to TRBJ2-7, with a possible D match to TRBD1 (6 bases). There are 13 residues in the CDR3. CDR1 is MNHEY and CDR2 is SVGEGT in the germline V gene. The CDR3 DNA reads TGTGCCAGCAGTTACTTTGGACAGCGCGAGGAGTACTTC. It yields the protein CASSYFGQREEYF.

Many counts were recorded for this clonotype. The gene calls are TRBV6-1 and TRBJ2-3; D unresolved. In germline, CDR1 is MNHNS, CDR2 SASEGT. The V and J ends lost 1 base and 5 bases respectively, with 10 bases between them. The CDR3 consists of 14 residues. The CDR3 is CASSEGIVGDTQYF. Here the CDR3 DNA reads TGTGCCAGCAGTGAAGGGATAGTCGGAGATACGCAGTATTTT.

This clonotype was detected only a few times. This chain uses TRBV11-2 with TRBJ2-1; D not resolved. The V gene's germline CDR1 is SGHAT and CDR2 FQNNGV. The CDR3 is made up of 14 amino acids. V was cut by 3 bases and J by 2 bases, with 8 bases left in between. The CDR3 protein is CASSFATTYNEQFF. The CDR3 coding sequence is TGTGCCAGCAGCTTTGCCACCACCTACAATGAGCAGTTCTTC.

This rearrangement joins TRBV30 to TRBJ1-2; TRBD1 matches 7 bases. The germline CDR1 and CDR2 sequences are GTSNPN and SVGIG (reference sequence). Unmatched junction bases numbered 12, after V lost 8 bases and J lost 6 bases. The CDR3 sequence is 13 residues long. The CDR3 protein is CAQGQEKEHGYTF. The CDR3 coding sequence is TGTGCCCAAGGACAGGAAAAGGAACATGGCTACACCTTC.

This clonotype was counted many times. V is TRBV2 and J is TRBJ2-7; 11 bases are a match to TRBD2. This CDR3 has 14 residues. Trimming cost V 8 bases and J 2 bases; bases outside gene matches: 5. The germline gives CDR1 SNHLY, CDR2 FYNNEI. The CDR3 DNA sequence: TGTGCCAGCTCGACTAGCGGGATCACCTACGAGCAGTACTTC. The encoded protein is CASSTSGITYEQYF.

The CDR3 is CAWSVGGTFNEQFF. CDR3 DNA: TGTGCCTGGAGTGTGGGCGGGACCTTCAATGAGCAGTTCTTC. The genes are TRBV30 and TRBJ2-1; D is perhaps TRBD2 (6 bases). Germline CDR1 is GTSNPN and CDR2 is SVGIG (reference sequence). Trimming stripped 0 bases from V and 6 bases from J, with 12 bases between. CDR3 length: 14 residues.

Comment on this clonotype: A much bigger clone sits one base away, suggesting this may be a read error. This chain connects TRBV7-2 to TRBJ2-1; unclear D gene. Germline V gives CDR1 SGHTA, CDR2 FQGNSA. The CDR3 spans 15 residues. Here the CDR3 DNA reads TGTGCCAGCAGCTTAGACATCCCCTACCACAATGAGCAGATCTTC. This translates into CASSLDIPYHNEQIF.

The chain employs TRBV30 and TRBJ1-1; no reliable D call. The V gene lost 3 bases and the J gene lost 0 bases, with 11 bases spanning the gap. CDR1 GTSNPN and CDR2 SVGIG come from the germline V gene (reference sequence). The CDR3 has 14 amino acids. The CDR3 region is CAWSRELVNTEAFF. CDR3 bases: TGTGCCTGGAGCAGAGAGCTCGTGAACACTGAAGCTTTCTTT.